This T cell receptor (beta chain) was retrieved from a study of T cell changes during pregnancy in multiple sclerosis. This CDR3 contains 14 residues. After removal of 5 bases from V and 1 base from J, the junction contained 1 base not matched to a gene. In germline, CDR1 is MNHNS, CDR2 SASEGT. As for this clone: Given a much more abundant clone one base away, this may be a read error.

The method was immunoSEQ multiplex PCR; TCRdb's version includes in-frame clones alone and lacks a portion of them. The repertoire holds roughly 75,000 clones, with about 93% as singletons. The sequences come from peripheral blood, collected after pregnancy. The chain employs TRBV6-1 and TRBJ2-3; TRBD1 matches at 9 bases. The TCR sequence derives from a female donor in good health, enrolled as a control in a pregnancy study. CDR3: CASSRTGGTDTQYF. CDR3 nucleotides: TGTGCCAGCAGTCGGACAGGGGGCACAGATACGCAGTATTTT.